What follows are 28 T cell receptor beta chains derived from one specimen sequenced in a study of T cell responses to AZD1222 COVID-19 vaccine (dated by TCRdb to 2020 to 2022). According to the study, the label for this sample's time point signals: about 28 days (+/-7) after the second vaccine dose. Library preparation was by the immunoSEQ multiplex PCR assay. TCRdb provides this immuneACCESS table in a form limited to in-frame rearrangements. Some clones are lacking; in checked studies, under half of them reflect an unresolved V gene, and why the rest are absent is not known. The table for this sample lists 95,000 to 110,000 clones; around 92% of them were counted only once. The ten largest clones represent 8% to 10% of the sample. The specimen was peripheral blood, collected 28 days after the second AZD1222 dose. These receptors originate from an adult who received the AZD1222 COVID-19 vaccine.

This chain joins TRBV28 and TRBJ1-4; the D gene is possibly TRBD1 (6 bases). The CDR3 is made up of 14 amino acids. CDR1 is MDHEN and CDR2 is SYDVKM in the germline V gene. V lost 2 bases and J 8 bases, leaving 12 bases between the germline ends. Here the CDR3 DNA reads TGTGCCAGCAGTTTAGGGGGCCCCCGGGAAAAACTGTTTTTT. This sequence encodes CASSLGGPREKLFF.

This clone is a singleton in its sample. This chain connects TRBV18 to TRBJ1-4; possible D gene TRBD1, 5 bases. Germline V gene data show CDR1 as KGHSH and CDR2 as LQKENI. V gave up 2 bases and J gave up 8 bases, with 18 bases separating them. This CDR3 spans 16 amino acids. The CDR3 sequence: CASSPEAREVGEKLFF. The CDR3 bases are TGTGCCAGCTCACCAGAGGCCAGGGAAGTTGGCGAAAAACTGTTTTTT.

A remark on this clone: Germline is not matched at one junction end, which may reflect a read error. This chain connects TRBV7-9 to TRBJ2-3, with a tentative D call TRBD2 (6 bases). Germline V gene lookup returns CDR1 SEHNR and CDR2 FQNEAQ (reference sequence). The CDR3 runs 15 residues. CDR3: CASSLAPTSTDTQYF. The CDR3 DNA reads TGTGCCAGCAGCTTAGCGCCAACTAGCACGGATACGCAGTATTTT.

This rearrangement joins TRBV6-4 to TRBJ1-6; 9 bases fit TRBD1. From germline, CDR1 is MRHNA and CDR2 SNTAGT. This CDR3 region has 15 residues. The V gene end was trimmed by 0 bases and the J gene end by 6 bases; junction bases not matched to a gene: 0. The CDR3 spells CASSDSTGGNSPLHF. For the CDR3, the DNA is TGTGCCAGCAGTGACTCGACAGGGGGTAATTCACCCCTCCACTTT.

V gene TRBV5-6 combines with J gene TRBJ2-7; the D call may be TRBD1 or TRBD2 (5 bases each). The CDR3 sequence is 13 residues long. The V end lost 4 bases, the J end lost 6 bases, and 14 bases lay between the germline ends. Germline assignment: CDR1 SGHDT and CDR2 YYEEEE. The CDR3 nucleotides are TGTGCCAGCAGCCTGGGGTCTGGGGGCGAGCAGTACTTC. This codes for CASSLGSGGEQYF.

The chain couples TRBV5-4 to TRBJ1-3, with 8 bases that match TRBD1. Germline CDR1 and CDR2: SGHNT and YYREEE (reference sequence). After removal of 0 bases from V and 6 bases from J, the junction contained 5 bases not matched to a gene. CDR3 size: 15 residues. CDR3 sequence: CASSLESGGLNTIYF. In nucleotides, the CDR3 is TGTGCCAGCAGCTTGGAGTCAGGGGGCCTAAACACCATATATTTT.

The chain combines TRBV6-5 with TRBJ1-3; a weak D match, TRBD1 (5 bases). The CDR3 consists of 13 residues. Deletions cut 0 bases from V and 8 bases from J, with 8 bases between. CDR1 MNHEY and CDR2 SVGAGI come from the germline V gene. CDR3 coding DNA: TGTGCCAGCAGTTACTCGAAGGGGTACACCATATATTTT. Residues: CASSYSKGYTIYF.

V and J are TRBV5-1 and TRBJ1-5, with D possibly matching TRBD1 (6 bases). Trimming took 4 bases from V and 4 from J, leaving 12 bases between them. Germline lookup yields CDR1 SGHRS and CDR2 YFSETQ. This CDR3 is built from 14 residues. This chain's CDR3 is CASSPDSLNQPQHF. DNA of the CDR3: TGCGCCAGCAGCCCGGACAGTCTTAATCAGCCCCAGCATTTT.

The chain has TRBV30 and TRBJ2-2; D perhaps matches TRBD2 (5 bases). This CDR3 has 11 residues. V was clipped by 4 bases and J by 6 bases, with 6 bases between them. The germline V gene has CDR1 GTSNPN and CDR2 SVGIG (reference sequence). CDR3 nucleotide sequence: TGTGCCTGGAAGCGGTCCGGGGAGCTGTTTTTT. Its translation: CAWKRSGELFF.

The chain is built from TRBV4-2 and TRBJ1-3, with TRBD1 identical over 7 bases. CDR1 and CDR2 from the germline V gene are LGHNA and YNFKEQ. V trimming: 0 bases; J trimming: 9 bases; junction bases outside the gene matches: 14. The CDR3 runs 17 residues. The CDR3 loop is CASSQDLGQVEGSTIYF. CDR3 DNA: TGTGCCAGCAGCCAAGACCTTGGACAGGTTGAGGGGAGCACCATATATTTT.

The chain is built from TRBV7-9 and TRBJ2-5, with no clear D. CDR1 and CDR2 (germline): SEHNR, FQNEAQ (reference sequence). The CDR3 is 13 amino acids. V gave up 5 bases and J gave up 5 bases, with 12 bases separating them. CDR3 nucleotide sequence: TGTGCCAGCAGCCCCCTTGGCGGTGAGACCCAGTACTTC. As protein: CASSPLGGETQYF.

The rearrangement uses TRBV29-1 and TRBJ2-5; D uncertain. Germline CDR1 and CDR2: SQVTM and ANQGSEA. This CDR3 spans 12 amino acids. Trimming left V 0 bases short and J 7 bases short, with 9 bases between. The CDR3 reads CSVEDRFMTQYF. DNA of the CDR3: TGCAGCGTTGAAGATCGGTTTATGACCCAGTACTTC.

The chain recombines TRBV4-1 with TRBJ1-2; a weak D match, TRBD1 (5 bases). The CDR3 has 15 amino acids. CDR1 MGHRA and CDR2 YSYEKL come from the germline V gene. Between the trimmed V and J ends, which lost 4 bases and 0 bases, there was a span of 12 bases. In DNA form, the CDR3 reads TGCGCCAGCAGCCTCCCAGGGCGGACTAACTATGGCTACACCTTC. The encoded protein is CASSLPGRTNYGYTF.

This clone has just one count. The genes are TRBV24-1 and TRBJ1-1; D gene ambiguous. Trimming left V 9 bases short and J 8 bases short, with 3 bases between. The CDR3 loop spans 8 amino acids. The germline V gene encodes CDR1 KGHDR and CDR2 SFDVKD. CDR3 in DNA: TGTGCCACCTCCGAAGCTTTCTTT. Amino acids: CATSEAFF.

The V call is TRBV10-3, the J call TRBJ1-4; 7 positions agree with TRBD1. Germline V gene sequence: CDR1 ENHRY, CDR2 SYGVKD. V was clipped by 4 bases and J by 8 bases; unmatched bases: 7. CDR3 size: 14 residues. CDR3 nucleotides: TGTGCCATCAGTGGACAGGGTGATGGGGAAAAACTGTTTTTT. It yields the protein CAISGQGDGEKLFF.

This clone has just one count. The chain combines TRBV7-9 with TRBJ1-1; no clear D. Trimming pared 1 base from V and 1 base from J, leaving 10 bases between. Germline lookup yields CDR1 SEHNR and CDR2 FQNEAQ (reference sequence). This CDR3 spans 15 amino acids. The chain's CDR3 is CASSLDSGRNTEAFF. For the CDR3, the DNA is TGTGCCAGCAGCTTAGATTCCGGACGGAACACTGAAGCTTTCTTT.

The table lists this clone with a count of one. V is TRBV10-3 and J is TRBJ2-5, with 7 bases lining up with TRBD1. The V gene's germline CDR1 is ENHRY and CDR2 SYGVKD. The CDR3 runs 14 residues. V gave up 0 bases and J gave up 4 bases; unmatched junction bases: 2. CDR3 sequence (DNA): TGTGCCATCAGTGAGTCGAACAGGGGAGAGACCCAGTACTTC. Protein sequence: CAISESNRGETQYF.

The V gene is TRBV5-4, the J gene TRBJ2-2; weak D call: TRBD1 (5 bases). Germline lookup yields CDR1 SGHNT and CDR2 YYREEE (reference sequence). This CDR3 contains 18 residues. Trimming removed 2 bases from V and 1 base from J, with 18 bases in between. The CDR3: CASSLGRAPEVNTGELFF. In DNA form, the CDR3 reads TGTGCCAGCAGCTTAGGCAGGGCCCCCGAAGTGAACACCGGGGAGCTGTTTTTT.

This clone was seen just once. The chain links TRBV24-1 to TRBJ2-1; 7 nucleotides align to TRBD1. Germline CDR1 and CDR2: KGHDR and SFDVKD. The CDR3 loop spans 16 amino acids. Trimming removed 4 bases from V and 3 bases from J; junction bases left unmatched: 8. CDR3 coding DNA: TGTGCCACCAGTGAAGCCGGGACAGTTAGCTACAATGAGCAGTTCTTC. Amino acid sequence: CATSEAGTVSYNEQFF.

As DNA, the CDR3 is TGTGCCAGCAGCTGGCCCGGGACCTACAATGAGCAGTTCTTC. It yields the protein CASSWPGTYNEQFF. The chain combines TRBV11-2 with TRBJ2-1; D perhaps matches TRBD2 (5 bases). The ends were cut back, 4 bases at V and 2 bases at J, with 9 bases in the middle. CDR1 is SGHAT, CDR2 FQNNGV, per germline. The CDR3 consists of 14 residues.

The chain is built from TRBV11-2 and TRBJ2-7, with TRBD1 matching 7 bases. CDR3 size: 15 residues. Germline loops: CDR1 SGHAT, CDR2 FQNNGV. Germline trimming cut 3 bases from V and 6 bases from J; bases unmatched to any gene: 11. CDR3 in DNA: TGTGCCAGCAGCTTCGGACCCGGACAGGCTGTCGAGCAGTACTTC. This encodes CASSFGPGQAVEQYF.

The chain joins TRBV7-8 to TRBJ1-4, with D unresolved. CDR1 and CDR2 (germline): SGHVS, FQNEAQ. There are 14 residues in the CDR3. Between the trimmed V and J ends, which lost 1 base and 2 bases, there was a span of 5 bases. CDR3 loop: CASSLETTNEKLFF. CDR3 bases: TGTGCCAGCAGCTTAGAGACCACTAATGAAAAACTGTTTTTT.

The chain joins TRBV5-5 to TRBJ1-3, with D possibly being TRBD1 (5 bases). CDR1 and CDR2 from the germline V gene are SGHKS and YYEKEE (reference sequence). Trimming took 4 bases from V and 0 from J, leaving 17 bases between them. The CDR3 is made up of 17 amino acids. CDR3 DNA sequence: TGTGCCAGCAGCCGCGGTGAGACAGCTTTCTCTGGAAACACCATATATTTT. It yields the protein CASSRGETAFSGNTIYF. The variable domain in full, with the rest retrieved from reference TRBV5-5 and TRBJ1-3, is DAGVTQSPTHLIKTRGQQVTLRCSPISGHKSVSWYQQVLGQGPQFIFQYYEKEERGRGNFPDRFSARQFPNYSSELNVNALLLGDSALYLCASSRGETAFSGNTIYFGEGSWLTVV.

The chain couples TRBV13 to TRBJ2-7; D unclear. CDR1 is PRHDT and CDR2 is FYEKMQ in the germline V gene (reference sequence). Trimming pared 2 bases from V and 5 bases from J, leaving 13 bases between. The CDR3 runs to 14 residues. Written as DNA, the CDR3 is TGTGCCAGCAGCTTAAGAACAGTCATCCACGAGCAGTACTTC. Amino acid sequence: CASSLRTVIHEQYF. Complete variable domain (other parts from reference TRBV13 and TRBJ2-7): AAGVIQSPRHLIKEKRETATLKCYPIPRHDTVYWYQQGPGQDPQFLISFYEKMQSDKGSIPDRFSAQQFSDYHSELNMSSLELGDSALYFCASSLRTVIHEQYFGPGTRLTVT.

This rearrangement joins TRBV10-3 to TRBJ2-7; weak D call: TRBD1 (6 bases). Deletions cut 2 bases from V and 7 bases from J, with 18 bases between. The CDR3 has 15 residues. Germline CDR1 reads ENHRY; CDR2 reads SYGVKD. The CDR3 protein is CAISENRNRVAEQYF. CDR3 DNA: TGTGCCATCAGTGAGAATAGGAACAGGGTAGCGGAGCAGTACTTC.

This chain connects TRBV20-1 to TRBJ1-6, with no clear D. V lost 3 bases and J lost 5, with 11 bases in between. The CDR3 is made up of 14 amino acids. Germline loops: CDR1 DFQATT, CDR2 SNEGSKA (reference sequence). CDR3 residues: CSASSVVDNSPLHF. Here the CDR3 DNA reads TGCAGTGCTAGTTCTGTCGTTGATAATTCACCCCTCCACTTT.

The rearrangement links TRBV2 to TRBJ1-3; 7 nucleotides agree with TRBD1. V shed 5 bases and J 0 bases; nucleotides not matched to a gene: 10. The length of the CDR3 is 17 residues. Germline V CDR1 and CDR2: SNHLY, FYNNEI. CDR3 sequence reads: CASSIRDSLFSGNTIYF. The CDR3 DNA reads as TGTGCCAGCAGTATCCGGGACAGTCTTTTCTCTGGAAACACCATATATTTT.

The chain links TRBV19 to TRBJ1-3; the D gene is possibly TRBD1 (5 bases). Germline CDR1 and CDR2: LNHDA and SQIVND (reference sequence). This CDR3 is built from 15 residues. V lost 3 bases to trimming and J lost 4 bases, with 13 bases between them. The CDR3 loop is CASSMLGRVGNTIYF. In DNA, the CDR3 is TGTGCCAGTAGTATGCTGGGCAGGGTGGGAAACACCATATATTTT.